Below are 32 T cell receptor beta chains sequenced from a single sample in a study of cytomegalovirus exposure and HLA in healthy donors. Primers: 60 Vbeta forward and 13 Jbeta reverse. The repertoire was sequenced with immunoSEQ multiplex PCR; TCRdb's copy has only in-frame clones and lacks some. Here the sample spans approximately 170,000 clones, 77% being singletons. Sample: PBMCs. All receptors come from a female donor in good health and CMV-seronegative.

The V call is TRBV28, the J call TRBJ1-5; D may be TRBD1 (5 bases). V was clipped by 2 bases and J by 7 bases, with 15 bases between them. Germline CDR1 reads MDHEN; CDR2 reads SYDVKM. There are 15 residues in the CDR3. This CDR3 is CASSLNTGGNQPQHF. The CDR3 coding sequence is TGTGCCAGCAGTTTAAATACGGGGGGGAACCAGCCCCAGCATTTT.

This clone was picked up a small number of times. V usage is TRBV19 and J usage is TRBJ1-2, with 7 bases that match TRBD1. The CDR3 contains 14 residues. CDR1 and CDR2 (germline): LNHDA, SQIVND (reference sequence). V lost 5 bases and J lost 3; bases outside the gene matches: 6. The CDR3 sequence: CASSPGTEYYGYTF. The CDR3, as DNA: TGTGCCAGTAGTCCCGGGACAGAATACTATGGCTACACCTTC.

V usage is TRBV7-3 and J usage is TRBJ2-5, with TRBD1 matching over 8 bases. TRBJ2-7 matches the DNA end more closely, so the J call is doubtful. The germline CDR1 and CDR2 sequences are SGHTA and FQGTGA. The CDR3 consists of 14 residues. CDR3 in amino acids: CASSYDRGVDEQYF. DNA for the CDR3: TGTGCCAGCAGCTATGACAGGGGAGTCGACGAGCAGTACTTC.

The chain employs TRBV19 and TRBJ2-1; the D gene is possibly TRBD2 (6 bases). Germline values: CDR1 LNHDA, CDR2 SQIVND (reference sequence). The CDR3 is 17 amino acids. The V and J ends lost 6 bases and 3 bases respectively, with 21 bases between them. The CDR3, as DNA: TGTGCCAGTAGCCCCGGCGGGACCCCGATAGGCTACAATGAGCAGTTCTTC. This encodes CASSPGGTPIGYNEQFF.

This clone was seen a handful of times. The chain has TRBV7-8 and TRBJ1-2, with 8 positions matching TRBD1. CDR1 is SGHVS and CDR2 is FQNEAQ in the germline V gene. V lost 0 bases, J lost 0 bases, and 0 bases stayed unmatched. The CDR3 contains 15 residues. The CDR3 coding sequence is TGTGCCAGCAGCTTAGCCAGGGGGCCTAACTATGGCTACACCTTC. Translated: CASSLARGPNYGYTF.

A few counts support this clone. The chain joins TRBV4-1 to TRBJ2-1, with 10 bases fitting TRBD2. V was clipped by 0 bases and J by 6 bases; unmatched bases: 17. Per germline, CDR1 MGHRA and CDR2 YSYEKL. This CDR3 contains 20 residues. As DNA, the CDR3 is TGCGCCAGCAGCCAAGATTTGGCTAGCGGGAGCTTTTTAAGGGGCAATGAGCAGTTCTTC. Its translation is CASSQDLASGSFLRGNEQFF.

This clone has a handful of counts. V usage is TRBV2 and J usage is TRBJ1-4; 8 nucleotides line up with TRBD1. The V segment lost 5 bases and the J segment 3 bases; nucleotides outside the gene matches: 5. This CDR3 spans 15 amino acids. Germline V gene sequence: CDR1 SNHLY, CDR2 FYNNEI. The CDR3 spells CASSPLQGANEKLFF. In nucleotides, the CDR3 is TGTGCCAGCAGTCCATTACAGGGGGCTAATGAAAAACTGTTTTTT.

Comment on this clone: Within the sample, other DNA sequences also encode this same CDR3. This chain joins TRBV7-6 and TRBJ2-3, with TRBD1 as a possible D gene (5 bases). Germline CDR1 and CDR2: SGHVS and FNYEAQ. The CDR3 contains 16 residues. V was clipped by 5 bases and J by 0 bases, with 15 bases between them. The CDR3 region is CASSLDSRTSTDTQYF. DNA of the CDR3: TGTGCCAGCAGCCTCGACAGTAGAACTAGCACAGATACGCAGTATTTT.

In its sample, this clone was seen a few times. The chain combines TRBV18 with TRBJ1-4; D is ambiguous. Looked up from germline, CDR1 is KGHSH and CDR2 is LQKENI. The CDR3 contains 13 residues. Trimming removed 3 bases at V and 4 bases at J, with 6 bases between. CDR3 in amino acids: CASSPGVNEKLFF. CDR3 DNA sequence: TGTGCCAGCTCACCCGGAGTTAATGAAAAACTGTTTTTT. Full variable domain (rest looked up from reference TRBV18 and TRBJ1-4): NAGVMQNPRHLVRRRGQEARLRCSPMKGHSHVYWYRQLPEEGLKFMVYLQKENIIDESGMPKERFSAEFPKEGPSILRIQQVVRGDSAAYFCASSPGVNEKLFFGSGTQLSVL.

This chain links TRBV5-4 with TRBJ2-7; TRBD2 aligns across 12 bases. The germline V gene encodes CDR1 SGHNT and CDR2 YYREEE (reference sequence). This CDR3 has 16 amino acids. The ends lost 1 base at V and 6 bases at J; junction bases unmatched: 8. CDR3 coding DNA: TGTGCCAGCAGCTTGTGGGCTAGCGGGGGGGGAGGCGAGCAGTACTTC. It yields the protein CASSLWASGGGGEQYF.

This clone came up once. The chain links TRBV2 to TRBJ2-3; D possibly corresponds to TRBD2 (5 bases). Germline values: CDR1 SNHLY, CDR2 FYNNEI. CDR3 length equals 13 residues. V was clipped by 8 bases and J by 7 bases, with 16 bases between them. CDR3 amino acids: CASESGKRYTQYF. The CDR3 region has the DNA TGTGCCAGCGAATCGGGGAAAAGGTATACGCAGTATTTT.

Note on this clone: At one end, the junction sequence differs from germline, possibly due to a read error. This CDR3 reads CASSSSPDPGANVLTF. CDR3 in DNA: TGTGCTAGCAGCTCGAGTCCTGATCCCGGGGCCAACGTCCTGACTTTC. The J gene is TRBJ2-6, the V gene TRBV7-7; D uncertain. CDR3 length equals 16 residues. The germline V gene encodes CDR1 SSHAT and CDR2 FNYEAQ (reference sequence).

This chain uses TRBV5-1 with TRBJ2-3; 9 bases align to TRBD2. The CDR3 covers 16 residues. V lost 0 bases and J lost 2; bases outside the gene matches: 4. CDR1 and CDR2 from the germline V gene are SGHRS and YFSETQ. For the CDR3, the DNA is TGCGCCAGCAGCTTGGTCGCTAGCGGGAACACAGATACGCAGTATTTT. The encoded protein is CASSLVASGNTDTQYF.

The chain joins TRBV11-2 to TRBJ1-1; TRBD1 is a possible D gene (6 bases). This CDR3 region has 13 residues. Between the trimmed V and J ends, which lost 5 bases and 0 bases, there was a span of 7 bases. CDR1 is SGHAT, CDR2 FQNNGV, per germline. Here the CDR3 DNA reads TGTGCCAGCAGCGGACAGATGAACACTGAAGCTTTCTTT. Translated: CASSGQMNTEAFF. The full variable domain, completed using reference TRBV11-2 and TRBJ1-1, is EAGVAQSPRYKIIEKRQSVAFWCNPISGHATLYWYQQILGQGPKLLIQFQNNGVVDDSQLPKDRFSAERLKGVDSTLKIQPAKLEDSAVYLCASSGQMNTEAFFGQGTRLTVV.

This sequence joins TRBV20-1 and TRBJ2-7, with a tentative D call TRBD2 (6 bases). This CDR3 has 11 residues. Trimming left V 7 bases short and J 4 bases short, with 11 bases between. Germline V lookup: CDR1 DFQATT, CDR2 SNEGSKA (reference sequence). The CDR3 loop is CSVRREYEQYF. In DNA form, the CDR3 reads TGCAGTGTGAGGCGGGAATACGAGCAGTACTTC.

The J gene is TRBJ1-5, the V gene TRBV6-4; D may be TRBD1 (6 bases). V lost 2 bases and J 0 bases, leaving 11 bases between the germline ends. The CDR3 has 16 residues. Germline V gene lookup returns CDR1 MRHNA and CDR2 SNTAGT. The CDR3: CASSDSRDNSNQPQHF. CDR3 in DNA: TGTGCCAGCAGTGACAGCAGGGACAATAGCAATCAGCCCCAGCATTTT.

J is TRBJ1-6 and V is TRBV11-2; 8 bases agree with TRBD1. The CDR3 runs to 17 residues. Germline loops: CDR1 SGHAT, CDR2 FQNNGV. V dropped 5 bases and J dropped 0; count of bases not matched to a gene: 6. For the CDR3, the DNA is TGTGCCAGCAGCCCAGGGGGCTTGAGCTCCTATAATTCACCCCTCCACTTT. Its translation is CASSPGGLSSYNSPLHF.

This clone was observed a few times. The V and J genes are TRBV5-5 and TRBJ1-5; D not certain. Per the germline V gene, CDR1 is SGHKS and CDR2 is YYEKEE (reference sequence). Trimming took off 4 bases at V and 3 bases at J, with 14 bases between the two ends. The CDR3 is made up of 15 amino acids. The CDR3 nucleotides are TGTGCCAGCAGCCGTCACAGCAGCTCCAATCAGCCCCAGCATTTT. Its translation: CASSRHSSSNQPQHF. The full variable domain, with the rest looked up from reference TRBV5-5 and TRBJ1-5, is DAGVTQSPTHLIKTRGQQVTLRCSPISGHKSVSWYQQVLGQGPQFIFQYYEKEERGRGNFPDRFSARQFPNYSSELNVNALLLGDSALYLCASSRHSSSNQPQHFGDGTRLSIL.

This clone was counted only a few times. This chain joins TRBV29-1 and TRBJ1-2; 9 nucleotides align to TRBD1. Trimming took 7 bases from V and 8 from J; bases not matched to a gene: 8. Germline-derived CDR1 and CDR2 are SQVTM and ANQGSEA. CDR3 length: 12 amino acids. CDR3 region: CSAQDRGRGYTF. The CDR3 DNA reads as TGCAGCGCCCAGGACAGGGGCCGCGGCTACACCTTC.

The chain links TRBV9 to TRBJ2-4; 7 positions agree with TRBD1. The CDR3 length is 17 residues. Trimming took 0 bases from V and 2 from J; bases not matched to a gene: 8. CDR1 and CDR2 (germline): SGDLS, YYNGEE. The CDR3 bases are TGTGCCAGCAGCGTAGAGGGTCAGGGGGTTACCAAAAACATTCAGTACTTC. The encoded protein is CASSVEGQGVTKNIQYF.

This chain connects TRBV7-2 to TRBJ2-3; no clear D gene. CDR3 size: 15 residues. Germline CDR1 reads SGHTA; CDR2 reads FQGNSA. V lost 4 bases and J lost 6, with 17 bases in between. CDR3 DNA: TGTGCCAGCAGCTCCGCTGACTTGTTTCGGGATACGCAGTATTTT. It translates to CASSSADLFRDTQYF.

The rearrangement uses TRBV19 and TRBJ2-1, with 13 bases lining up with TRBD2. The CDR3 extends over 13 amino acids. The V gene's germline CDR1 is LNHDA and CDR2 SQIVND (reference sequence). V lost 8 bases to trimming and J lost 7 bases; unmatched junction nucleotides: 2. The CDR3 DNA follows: TGTGCCAGTGGACTAGCGGGGGCGAATGAGCAGTTCTTC. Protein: CASGLAGANEQFF.

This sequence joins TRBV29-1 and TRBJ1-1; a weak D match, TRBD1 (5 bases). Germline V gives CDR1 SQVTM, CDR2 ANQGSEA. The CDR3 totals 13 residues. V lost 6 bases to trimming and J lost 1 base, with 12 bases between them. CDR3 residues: CSVTQTGNTEAFF. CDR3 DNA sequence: TGCAGCGTGACCCAAACAGGGAACACTGAAGCTTTCTTT.

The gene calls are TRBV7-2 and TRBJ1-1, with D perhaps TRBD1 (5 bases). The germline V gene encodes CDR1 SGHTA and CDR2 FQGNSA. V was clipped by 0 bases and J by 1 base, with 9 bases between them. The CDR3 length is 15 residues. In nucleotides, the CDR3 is TGTGCCAGCAGCTTAGCTGCGACAGCGAACACTGAAGCTTTCTTT. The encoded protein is CASSLAATANTEAFF.

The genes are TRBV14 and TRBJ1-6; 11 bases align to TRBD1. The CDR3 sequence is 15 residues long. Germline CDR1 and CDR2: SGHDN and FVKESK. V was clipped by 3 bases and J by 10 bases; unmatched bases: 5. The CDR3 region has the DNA TGTGCCAGCAGCCAGGGACAGGGGGTTGGATCACCCCTCCACTTT. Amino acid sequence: CASSQGQGVGSPLHF.

The CDR3 region has the DNA TGTGCCAGCAGTGGAAGACAGGGAACCAATCAGCCCCAGCATTTT. This codes for CASSGRQGTNQPQHF. V is TRBV6-1 and J is TRBJ1-5; 7 nucleotides agree with TRBD1. The CDR3 runs to 15 residues. Germline CDR1 is MNHNS and CDR2 is SASEGT. V gave up 4 bases and J gave up 3 bases; unmatched junction bases: 6.

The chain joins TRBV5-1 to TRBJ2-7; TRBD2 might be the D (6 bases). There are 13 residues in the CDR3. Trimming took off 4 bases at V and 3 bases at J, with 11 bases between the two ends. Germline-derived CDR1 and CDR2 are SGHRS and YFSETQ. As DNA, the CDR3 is TGCGCCAGCAGCAGGAGGGAGTACTACGAGCAGTACTTC. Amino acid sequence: CASSRREYYEQYF.

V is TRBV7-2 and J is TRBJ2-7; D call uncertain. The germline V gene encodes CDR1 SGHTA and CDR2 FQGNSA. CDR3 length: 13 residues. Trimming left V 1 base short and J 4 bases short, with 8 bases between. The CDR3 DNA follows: TGTGCCAGCAGCTTAGAGCTGTTTTACGAGCAGTACTTC. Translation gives CASSLELFYEQYF.

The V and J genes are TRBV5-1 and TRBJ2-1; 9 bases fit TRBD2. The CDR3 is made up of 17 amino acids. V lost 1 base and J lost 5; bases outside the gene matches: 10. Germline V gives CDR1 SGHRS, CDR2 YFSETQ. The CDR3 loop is CASSLTPSGDVNNEQFF. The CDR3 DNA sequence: TGCGCCAGCAGCTTGACCCCTAGCGGGGATGTAAACAATGAGCAGTTCTTC.

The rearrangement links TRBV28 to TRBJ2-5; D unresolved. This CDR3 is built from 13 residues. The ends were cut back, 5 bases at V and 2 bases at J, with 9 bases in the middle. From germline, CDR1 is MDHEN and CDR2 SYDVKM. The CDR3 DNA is TGTGCCAGCAGTCGACTGTTACAAGAGACCCAGTACTTC. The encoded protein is CASSRLLQETQYF.

The CDR3 DNA is TGCGCCAGCAGCTACGGGACAGGGGGCGGCAACACCATATATTTT. Amino acid sequence: CASSYGTGGGNTIYF. The chain joins TRBV5-1 to TRBJ1-3; TRBD1 aligns across 12 bases. This CDR3 region has 15 residues. Germline V lookup: CDR1 SGHRS, CDR2 YFSETQ. The J segment lost 7 bases and the V segment lost 3 bases, leaving 5 bases of the junction unmatched.

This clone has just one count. The CDR3: CASSHLTGETEAFF. CDR3 DNA sequence: TGCGCCAGCAGTCACCTGACCGGAGAAACTGAAGCTTTCTTT. The chain couples TRBV23-1 to TRBJ1-1; D not resolved. TRBV23-1 belongs to the ORF category, with a function that is uncertain. V gave up 3 bases and J gave up 5 bases, with 13 bases separating them. The CDR3 totals 14 residues.